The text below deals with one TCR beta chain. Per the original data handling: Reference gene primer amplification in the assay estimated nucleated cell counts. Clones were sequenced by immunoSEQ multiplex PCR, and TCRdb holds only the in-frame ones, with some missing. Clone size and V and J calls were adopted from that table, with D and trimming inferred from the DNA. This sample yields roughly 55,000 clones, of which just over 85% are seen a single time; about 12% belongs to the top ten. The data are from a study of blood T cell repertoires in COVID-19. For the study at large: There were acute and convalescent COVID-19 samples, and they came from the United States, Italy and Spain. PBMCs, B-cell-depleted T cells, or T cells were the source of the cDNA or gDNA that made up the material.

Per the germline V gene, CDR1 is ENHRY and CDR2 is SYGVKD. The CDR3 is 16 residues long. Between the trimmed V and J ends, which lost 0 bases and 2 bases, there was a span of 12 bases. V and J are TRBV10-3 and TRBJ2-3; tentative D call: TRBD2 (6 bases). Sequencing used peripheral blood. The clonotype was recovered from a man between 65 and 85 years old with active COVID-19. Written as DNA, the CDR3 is TGTGCCATCAGTGAGTCAGGTAGCGGATACACAGATACGCAGTATTTT. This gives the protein CAISESGSGYTDTQYF.